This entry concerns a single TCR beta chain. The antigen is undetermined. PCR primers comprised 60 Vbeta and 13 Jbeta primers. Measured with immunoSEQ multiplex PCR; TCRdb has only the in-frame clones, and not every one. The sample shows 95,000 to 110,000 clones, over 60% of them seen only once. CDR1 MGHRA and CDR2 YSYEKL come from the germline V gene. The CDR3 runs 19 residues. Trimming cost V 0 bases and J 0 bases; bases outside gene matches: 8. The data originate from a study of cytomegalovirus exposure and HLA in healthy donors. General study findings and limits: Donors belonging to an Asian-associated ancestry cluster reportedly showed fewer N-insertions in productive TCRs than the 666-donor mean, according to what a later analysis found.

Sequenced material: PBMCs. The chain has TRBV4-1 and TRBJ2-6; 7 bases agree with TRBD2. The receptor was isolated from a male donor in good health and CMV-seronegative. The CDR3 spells CASSQDLDGRNSGANVLTF. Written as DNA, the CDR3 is TGCGCCAGCAGCCAAGATCTAGACGGGAGGAACTCTGGGGCCAACGTCCTGACTTTC.